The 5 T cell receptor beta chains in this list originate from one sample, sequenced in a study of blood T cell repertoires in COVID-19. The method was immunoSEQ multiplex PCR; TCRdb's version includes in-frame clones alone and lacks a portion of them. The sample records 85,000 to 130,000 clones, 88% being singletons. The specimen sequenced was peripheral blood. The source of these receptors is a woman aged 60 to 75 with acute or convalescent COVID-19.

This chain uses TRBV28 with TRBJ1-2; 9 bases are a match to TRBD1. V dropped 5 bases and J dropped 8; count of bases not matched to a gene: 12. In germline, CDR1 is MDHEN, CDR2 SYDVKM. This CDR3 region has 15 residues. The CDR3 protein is CASSPTTGGRRGYTF. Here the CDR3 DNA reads TGTGCCAGCAGTCCCACGACAGGGGGAAGGCGAGGCTACACCTTC.

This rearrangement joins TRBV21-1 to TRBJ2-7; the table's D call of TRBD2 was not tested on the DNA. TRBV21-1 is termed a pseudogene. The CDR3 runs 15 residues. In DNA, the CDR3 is TGTGCCAGCAGCAATATAAGGGAGTCGTCAAGAGAGCAGTACGTC. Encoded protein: CASSNIRESSREQYV.

CDR3 nucleotides: TGTGCCAGCAGCTTAGACGGGAGTGGGTATGAGCAGTTCTTC. Protein product: CASSLDGSGYEQFF. This chain joins TRBV11-2 and TRBJ2-1, with D perhaps matching TRBD2 (6 bases). This CDR3 has 14 residues. The V gene's germline CDR1 is SGHAT and CDR2 FQNNGV. With 0 bases removed from V and 8 bases from J, the gap between germline ends came to 11 bases.

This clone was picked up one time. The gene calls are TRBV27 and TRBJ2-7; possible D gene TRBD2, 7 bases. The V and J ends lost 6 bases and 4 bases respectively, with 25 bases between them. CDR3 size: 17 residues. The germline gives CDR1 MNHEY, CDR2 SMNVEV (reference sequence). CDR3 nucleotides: TGTGCCAGCAGCCCCCGTGGGGGCGGGAGCGTGTTTTACGAGCAGTACTTC. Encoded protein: CASSPRGGGSVFYEQYF.

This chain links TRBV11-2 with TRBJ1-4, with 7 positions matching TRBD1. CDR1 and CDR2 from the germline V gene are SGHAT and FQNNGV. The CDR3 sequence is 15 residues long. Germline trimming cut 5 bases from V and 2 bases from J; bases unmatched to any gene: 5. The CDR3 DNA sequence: TGTGCCAGCAGCCCAAGGACAGGCACTAATGAAAAACTGTTTTTT. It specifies CASSPRTGTNEKLFF.